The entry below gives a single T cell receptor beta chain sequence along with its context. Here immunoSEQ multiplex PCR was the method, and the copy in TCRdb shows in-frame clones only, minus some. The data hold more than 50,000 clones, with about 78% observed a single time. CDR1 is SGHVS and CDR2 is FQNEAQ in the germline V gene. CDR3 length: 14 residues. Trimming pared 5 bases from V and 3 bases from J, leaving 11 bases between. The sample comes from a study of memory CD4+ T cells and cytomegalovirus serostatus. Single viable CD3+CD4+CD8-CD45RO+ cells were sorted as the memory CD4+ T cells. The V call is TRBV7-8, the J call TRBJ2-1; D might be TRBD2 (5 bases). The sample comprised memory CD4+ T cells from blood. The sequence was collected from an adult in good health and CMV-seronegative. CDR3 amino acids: CASSRPRDYNEQFF. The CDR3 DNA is TGTGCCAGCAGCCGCCCCCGGGACTACAATGAGCAGTTCTTC.